The subject of this entry is one T cell receptor beta chain. Its antigen is still unknown. Base quality data are lacking; no much larger clone is found one base away. In light of the paper, this sample's treatment or condition label describes: in vitro stimulation with specific CMV peptide epitopes to enrich CMV-specific T cells. The run used an Illumina HiSeq 1500. The public reads were reanalyzed by TCRdb: fastp trimming at Q25, MiXCR alignment, in-frame beta chains only. Each CDR3 protein gets just one entry, which takes the most common genes and DNA from the rows behind it. The sample table records approximately 910,000 distinct CDR3 sequences; around 29% of these occur just once. The top ten clonotypes cover around 15% of the sample. The record originates from a study of T cell repertoires in cytomegalovirus infection (dated by TCRdb to between 2018 and 2021). Context from the whole study: The peptide stimulations were aimed at well-studied HLA-B-restricted epitopes as well as recently identified HLA-C-restricted CMV epitopes, whose presentation resists viral immunomodulation. Donor HLA type was relevant to the analysis, because carriage of CMV infection together with the matching HLA type was indicated by public TCR beta signatures.

V loses 3 bases, J loses 8 bases, and the germline ends lie 10 bases apart. The CDR3 spans 11 residues, from the cysteine through the phenylalanine. Only the CDR3 part of the read is kept: 33 bases, read in frame from the first base. CDR1 and CDR2 are drawn from the germline V gene: SQVTM, ANQGSEA. Summary of the overall study and its limitations: The ex vivo response was dominated by HLA-C-restricted CMV-specific TCR beta clonotypes, which also provided the single most frequent clonotype in two of eight donors. In both this cohort and an independent approximately 370-donor cohort, the cumulative frequency of public TCR beta family members distinguished carriers of CMV infection plus the relevant HLA type.

The chain links TRBV29-1 with TRBJ1-2, with the D gene too uncertain to name. The source was cultured CD8+ T cells from PBMCs, collected from culture after CMV antigen stimulation. This clonotype was obtained from a human donor in good health (CMV status not recorded). Some clones in this sample may be carry-over from other donors' samples. The CDR3 corresponds to CSVDPLLGYTF. DNA sequence: TGCAGCGTTGACCCACTTCTAGGCTACACCTTC.